A single sample is the source of the 14 T cell receptor beta chains below, sequenced in a study of T cells expressing NK-cell markers. TCRdb processed the 5' RACE reads again and assigns one entry to each CDR3 protein, with no DNA. This sample contains about 460,000 distinct CDR3 sequences. The sequenced material came from blood T cells: a sorted CD56 or NKG2C T cell subset, CD4+ or CD8+ T cells, or bulk PBMC T cells (not recorded which). These receptors were obtained from a woman between 50 and 59 years old in good health.

V usage is TRBV6-1 and J usage is TRBJ1-5; TCRdb indicates TRBD1, and absent DNA this call remains unverified. Germline V gene lookup returns CDR1 MNHNS and CDR2 SASEGT. The CDR3 loop spans 18 amino acids. The CDR3 sequence: CASIKKQVNIDSNQPQHF.

V is TRBV3-1 and J is TRBJ2-1; TCRdb reports TRBD1, a call that lacks DNA to check it against. CDR1 is LGHDT, CDR2 YNNKEL, per germline (reference sequence). The CDR3 is 14 amino acids. CDR3 sequence: CASSQPPLINEQFF.

CDR3 protein: CSARQETPNTGELFF. V usage is TRBV20-1 and J usage is TRBJ2-2. There are 15 residues in the CDR3. Germline V gene lookup returns CDR1 DFQATT and CDR2 SNEGSKA (reference sequence).

This chain connects TRBV5-6 to TRBJ1-1. Germline V gene data show CDR1 as SGHDT and CDR2 as YYEEEE. This CDR3 is built from 16 residues. The CDR3 protein is CASSLVAANAGTEAFF.

The chain employs TRBV2 and TRBJ2-1; TCRdb designates TRBD1, a call that cannot be tested without DNA. Germline CDR1 is SNHLY and CDR2 is FYNNEI. This CDR3 has 15 amino acids. CDR3 sequence: CASSGATRGSNEQFF. Looking up the rest from reference TRBV2 and TRBJ2-1 gives the full variable domain: EPEVTQTPSHQVTQMGQEVILRCVPISNHLYFYWYRQILGQKVEFLVSFYNNEISEKSEIFDDQFSVERPDGSNFTLKIRSTKLEDSAMYFCASSGATRGSNEQFFGPGTRLTVL.

The rearrangement links TRBV20-1 to TRBJ2-3; TCRdb's assignment of TRBD1 cannot be checked, as there is no DNA. The germline V gene encodes CDR1 DFQATT and CDR2 SNEGSKA (reference sequence). This CDR3 is 15 amino acids long. CDR3 residues: CSAQNGQVMTDTQYF.

CDR3 sequence reads: CASATSGTAYEQYF. The rearrangement uses TRBV19 and TRBJ2-7; TCRdb reports TRBD2, a call that lacks DNA to check it against. This CDR3 has 14 residues. CDR1 is LNHDA, CDR2 SQIVND, per germline (reference sequence). Combining the CDR3 with reference TRBV19 and TRBJ2-7 gives the whole variable domain DGGITQSPKYLFRKEGQNVTLSCEQNLNHDAMYWYRQDPGQGLRLIYYSQIVNDFQKGDIAEGYSVSREKKESFPLTVTSAQKNPTAFYLCASATSGTAYEQYFGPGTRLTVT.

The chain carries TRBV7-3 and TRBJ2-3; without DNA, the TCRdb call of TRBD2 cannot be checked. The CDR3 is made up of 14 amino acids. Germline V gene lookup returns CDR1 SGHTA and CDR2 FQGTGA. CDR3 amino acids: CASSPGTPSDTQYF.

The genes are TRBV18 and TRBJ2-2; TCRdb outputs TRBD2, but without DNA this stays unchecked. CDR3 length: 20 amino acids. Germline V gene data show CDR1 as KGHSH and CDR2 as LQKENI. CDR3 residues: CASSPVAGAIKRRFIGELFF.

The rearrangement links TRBV7-9 to TRBJ2-3; without DNA, the TCRdb call of TRBD2 cannot be checked. Germline lookup yields CDR1 SEHNR and CDR2 FQNEAQ (reference sequence). The CDR3 runs to 18 residues. CDR3 sequence: CASSPRLAAGPSTDTQYF.

The rearrangement uses TRBV12-3 or TRBV12-4 and TRBJ1-1; TCRdb gives TRBD1 as the D gene, but with no DNA this cannot be confirmed. The CDR3 sequence is 14 residues long. CDR3 protein: CASRITGANTEAFF.

V is TRBV15 and J is TRBJ2-1; TCRdb indicates TRBD1, and absent DNA this call remains unverified. Germline V gene data show CDR1 as LNHNV and CDR2 as YYDKDF (reference sequence). This CDR3 spans 13 amino acids. Here the CDR3 reads CATSRGLGGEQFF.

The chain recombines TRBV10-3 with TRBJ2-3; TCRdb calls TRBD1, which cannot be checked without DNA. CDR1 and CDR2 (germline): ENHRY, SYGVKD. The CDR3 loop spans 16 amino acids. CDR3 region: CAISDGNRGSTDTQYF.

The CDR3 region is CASSVEDRDNYGYTF. This rearrangement joins TRBV9 to TRBJ1-2; TCRdb picks TRBD1, but there is no DNA to check that call. This CDR3 has 15 residues. Germline V gives CDR1 SGDLS, CDR2 YYNGEE.